This T cell receptor (beta chain) derives from a study of blood T cell repertoires in COVID-19. The overall study: From T cells, B-cell-depleted T cells, or PBMCs came the material, which was cDNA or gDNA.

CDR1 LNHDA and CDR2 SQIVND come from the germline V gene (reference sequence). Trimming stripped 8 bases from V and 8 bases from J, with 12 bases between. The length of the CDR3 is 11 residues. The study drew participants aged about 18 to 89 years from 20 to 30 US areas. Cohorts were based on clinical histories the participants reported. Per the original methods: How many nucleated cells were present was estimated from reference gene primer amplification. This table comes from immunoSEQ multiplex PCR, and its TCRdb copy is limited to in-frame clones, with some not included. That table supplies the V and J calls and clone size; D and trimming were determined from the DNA. The sample contains approximately 360,000 clones, about four fifths of which appear only once.

The chain recombines TRBV19 with TRBJ1-1; D gene unclear. Sequenced sample: PBMCs or T cells enriched from blood (not recorded which). The source of this sequence is a woman in her forties or fifties who had recovered from COVID-19. CDR3 sequence reads: CASQGTREAFF. The CDR3 bases are TGTGCCAGTCAAGGCACGAGGGAAGCTTTCTTT.